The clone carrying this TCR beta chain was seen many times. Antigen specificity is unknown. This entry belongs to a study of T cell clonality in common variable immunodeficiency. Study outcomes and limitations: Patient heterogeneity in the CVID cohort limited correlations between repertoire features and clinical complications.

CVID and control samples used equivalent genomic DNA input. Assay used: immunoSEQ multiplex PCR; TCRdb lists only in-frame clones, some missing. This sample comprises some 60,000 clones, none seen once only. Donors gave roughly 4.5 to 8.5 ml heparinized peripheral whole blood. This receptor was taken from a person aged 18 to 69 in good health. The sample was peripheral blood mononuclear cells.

This CDR3 reads CASNDGRDNQPQHF. Incomplete CDR3 DNA: TGTGCCAGTAACGATGGGCGGGACAATCAGCCC. This chain connects TRBV19 to TRBJ1-5, with D unresolved. The DNA ends 3 residues before the CDR3 does, and the rest of the CDR3 is filled in from the germline J gene. This CDR3 comprises 14 residues. Trimming took 7 bases from V and 3 from J, leaving 13 bases between them. Germline assignment: CDR1 LNHDA and CDR2 SQIVND (reference sequence).